This T cell receptor (beta chain) was sequenced in a study of shared clonotypes between healthy human individuals. Clones were read by immunoSEQ multiplex PCR, and TCRdb kept only the in-frame ones, dropping some. The sample holds just over 2,000,000 clones, about 94% seen once. Naive CD8 isolation took CD45RO-negative cells positively selected for CCR7 and excluded terminally differentiated effector memory CD45RA+ cells. Trimming stripped 1 base from V and 5 bases from J, with 11 bases between. CDR1 is SGDLS, CDR2 YYNGEE, per germline. There are 14 residues in the CDR3. This rearrangement joins TRBV9 to TRBJ2-3, with a tentative D call TRBD1 (6 bases). This sequence was found in a man between 18 and 29 years old in good health. Sequenced input: naive CD8+ T cells sorted from blood. CDR3 in amino acids: CASSVQGNGDTQYF. The CDR3 coding sequence is TGTGCCAGCAGCGTACAGGGGAATGGAGATACGCAGTATTTT.